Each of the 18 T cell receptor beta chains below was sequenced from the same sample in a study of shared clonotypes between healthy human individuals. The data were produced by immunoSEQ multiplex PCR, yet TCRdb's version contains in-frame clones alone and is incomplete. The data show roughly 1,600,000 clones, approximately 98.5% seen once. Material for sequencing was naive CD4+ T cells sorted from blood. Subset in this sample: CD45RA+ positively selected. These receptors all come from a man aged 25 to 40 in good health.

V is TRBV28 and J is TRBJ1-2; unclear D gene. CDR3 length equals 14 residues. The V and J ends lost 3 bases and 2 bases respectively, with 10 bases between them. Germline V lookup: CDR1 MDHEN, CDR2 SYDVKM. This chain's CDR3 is CASSLVQQNYGYTF. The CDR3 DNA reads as TGTGCCAGCAGTTTGGTCCAGCAGAACTATGGCTACACCTTC.

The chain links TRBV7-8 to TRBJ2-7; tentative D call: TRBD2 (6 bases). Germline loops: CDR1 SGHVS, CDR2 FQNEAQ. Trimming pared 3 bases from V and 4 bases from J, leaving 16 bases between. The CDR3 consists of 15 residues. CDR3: CASSFIGTPQYEQYF. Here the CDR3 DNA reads TGTGCCAGCAGCTTTATCGGGACTCCCCAGTACGAGCAGTACTTC.

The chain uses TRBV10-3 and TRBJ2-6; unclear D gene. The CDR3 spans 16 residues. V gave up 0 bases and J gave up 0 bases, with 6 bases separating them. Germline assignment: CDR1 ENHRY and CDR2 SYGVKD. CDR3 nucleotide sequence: TGTGCCATCAGTGAGTCGACGGGCTCTGGGGCCAACGTCCTGACTTTC. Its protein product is CAISESTGSGANVLTF.

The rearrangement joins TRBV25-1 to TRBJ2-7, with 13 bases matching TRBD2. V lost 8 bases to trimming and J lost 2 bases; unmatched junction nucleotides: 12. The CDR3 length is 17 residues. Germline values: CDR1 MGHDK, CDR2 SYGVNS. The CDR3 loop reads CASGGTSGNRGAYEQYF. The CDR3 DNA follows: TGTGCCAGCGGCGGGACTAGCGGGAATCGGGGGGCCTACGAGCAGTACTTC.

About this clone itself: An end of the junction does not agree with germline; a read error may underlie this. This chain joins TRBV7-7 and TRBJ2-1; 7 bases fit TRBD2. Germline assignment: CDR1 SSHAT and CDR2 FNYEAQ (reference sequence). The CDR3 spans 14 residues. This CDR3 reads CASSPRGGSWEQFF. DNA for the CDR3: TGTGCTAGCAGCCCAAGGGGCGGGAGTTGGGAGCAGTTCTTC. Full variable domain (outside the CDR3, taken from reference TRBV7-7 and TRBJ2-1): GAGVSQSPRYKVTKRGQDVTLRCDPISSHATLYWYQQALGQGPEFLTYFNYEAQPDKSGLPSDRFSAERPEGSISTLTIQRTEQRDSAMYRCASSPRGGSWEQFFGPGTRLTVL.

The CDR3: CASSKIPSSKQGSSEKLFF. The CDR3 coding sequence is TGTGCCAGCAGCAAAATTCCGTCGTCCAAACAGGGATCGAGCGAAAAACTGTTTTTT. This chain uses TRBV21-1 with TRBJ1-4; the table names TRBD1, a call not compared with the DNA. TRBV21-1 is flagged as a pseudogene. This CDR3 comprises 19 residues.

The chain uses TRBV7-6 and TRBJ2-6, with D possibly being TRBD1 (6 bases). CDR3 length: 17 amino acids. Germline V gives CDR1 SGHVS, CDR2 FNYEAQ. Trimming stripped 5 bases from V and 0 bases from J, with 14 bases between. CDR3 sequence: CASSATGRASGANVLTF. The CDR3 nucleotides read TGTGCCAGCAGCGCCACAGGGAGAGCCTCTGGGGCCAACGTCCTGACTTTC. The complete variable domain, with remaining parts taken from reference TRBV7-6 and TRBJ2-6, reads GAGVSQSPRYKVTKRGQDVALRCDPISGHVSLYWYRQALGQGPEFLTYFNYEAQQDKSGLPNDRFSAERPEGSISTLTIQRTEQRDSAMYRCASSATGRASGANVLTFGAGSRLTVL.

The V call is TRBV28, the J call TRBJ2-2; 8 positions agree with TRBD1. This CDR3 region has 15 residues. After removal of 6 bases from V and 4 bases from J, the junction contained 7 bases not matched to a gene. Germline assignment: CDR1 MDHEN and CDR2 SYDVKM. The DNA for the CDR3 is TGTGCCAGCAGGCCAGGGGGCGGTGGCACCGGGGAGCTGTTTTTT. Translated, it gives CASRPGGGGTGELFF.

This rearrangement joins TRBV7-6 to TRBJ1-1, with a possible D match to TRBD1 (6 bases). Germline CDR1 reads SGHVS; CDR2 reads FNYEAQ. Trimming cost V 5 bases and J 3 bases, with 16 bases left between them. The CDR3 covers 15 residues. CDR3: CASSPNGGADTEAFF. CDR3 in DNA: TGTGCCAGCAGCCCTAACGGGGGGGCGGACACTGAAGCTTTCTTT.

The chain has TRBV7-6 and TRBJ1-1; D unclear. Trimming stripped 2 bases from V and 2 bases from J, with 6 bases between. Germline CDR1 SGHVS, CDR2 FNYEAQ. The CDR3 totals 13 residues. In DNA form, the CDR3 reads TGTGCCAGCAGCTTACGGTCAAACACTGAAGCTTTCTTT. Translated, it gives CASSLRSNTEAFF.

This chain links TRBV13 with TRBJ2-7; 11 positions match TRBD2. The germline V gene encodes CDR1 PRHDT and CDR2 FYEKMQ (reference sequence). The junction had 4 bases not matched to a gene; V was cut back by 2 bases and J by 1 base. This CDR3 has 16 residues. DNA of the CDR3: TGTGCCAGCAGCTTATTTGGGACTAGCGGATCCTACGAGCAGTACTTC. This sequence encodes CASSLFGTSGSYEQYF.

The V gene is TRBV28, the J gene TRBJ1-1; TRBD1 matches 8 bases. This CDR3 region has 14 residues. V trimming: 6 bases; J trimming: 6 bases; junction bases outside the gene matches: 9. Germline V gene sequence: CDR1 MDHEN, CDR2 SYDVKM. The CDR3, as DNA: TGTGCCAGCAGCGGACAGGGCGGGTGGGCTGAAGCTTTCTTT. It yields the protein CASSGQGGWAEAFF.

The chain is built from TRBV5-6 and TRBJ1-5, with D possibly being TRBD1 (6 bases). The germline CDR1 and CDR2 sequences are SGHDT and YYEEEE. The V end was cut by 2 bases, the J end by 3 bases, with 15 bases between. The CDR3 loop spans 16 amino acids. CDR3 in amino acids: CASSFTGKGANQPQHF. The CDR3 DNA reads TGTGCCAGCAGCTTCACAGGGAAAGGGGCCAATCAGCCCCAGCATTTT.

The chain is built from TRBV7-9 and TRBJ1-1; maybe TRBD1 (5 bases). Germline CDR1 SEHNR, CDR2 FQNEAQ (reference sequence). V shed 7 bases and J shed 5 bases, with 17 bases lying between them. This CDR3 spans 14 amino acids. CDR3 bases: TGTGCCAGCACTCAAGCTGGGACTTTGACTGAAGCTTTCTTT. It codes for CASTQAGTLTEAFF.

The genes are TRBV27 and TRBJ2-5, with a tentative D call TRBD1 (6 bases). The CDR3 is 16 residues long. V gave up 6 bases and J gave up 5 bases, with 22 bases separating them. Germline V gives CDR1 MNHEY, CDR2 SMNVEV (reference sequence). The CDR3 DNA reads TGTGCCAGCAGCCCCCGGGTGGGGGCGCCCCGGGAGACCCAGTACTTC. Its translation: CASSPRVGAPRETQYF.

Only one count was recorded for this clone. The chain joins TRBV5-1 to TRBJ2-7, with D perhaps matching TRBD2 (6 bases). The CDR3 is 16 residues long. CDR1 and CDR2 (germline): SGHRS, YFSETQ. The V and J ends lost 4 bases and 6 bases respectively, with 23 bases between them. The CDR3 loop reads CASSAGPRDGRPEQYF. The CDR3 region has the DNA TGCGCCAGCAGCGCCGGACCGCGGGACGGCCGCCCCGAGCAGTACTTC. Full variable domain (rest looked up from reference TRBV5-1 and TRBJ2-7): KAGVTQTPRYLIKTRGQQVTLSCSPISGHRSVSWYQQTPGQGLQFLFEYFSETQRNKGNFPGRFSGRQFSNSRSEMNVSTLELGDSALYLCASSAGPRDGRPEQYFGPGTRLTVT.

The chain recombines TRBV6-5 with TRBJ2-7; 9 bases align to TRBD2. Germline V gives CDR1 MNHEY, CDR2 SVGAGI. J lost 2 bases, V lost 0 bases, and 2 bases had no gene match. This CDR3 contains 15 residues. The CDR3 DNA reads TGTGCCAGCAGTTACTCGACTAGCGGAACCTACGAGCAGTACTTC. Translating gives CASSYSTSGTYEQYF.

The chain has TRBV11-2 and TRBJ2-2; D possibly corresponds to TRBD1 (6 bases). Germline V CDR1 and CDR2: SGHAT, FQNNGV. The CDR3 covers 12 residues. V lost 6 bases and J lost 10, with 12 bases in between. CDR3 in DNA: TGTGCCAGCAGTTCCGAGGGGGTGGAGCTGTTTTTT. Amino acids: CASSSEGVELFF. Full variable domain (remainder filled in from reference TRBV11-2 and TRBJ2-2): EAGVAQSPRYKIIEKRQSVAFWCNPISGHATLYWYQQILGQGPKLLIQFQNNGVVDDSQLPKDRFSAERLKGVDSTLKIQPAKLEDSAVYLCASSSEGVELFFGEGSRLTVL.